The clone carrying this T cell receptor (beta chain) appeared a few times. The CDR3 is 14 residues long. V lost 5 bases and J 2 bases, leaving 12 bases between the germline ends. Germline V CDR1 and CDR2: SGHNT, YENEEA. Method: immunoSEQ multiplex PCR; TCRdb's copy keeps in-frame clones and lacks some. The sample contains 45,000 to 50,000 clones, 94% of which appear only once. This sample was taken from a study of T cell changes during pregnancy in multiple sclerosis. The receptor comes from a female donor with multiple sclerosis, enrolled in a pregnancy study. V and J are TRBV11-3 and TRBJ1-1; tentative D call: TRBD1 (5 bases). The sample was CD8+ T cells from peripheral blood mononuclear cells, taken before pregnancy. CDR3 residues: CASSVRGINTEAFF. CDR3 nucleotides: TGTGCCAGCAGCGTACGGGGGATAAACACTGAAGCTTTCTTT.